Listed below are T cell receptor beta chains from one sample, sequenced in a study of beta chain features in type 1 diabetes. The assay was immunoSEQ multiplex PCR, and TCRdb's table has in-frame clones only and misses some. The repertoire holds some 150,000 clones, with more than 9% as singletons. The sequenced material came from naive CD4+ T cells from blood. The receptors come from a man younger than 35 in good health. Each CDR3 is given with its conserved first and last residue. A D gene is named only where the DNA matches it firmly. A clone size is listed for some rows: how often the clone was seen (once, few, many), or a class if it is expanded.

clone size	V gene	J gene	D gene	CDR3 protein	CDR3 DNA
many	TRBV11-2	TRBJ2-3	NA	CASRSGGDTQYF	TGTGCCAGCAGATCGGGTGGGGATACGCAGTATTTT
NA	TRBV28	TRBJ1-2	NA	CASIPGGKHGYTF	TGTGCCAGCATCCCAGGAGGAAAGCATGGCTACACCTTC
many	TRBV5-4	TRBJ2-7	TRBD1	CASSGSDRVAQYF	TGTGCCAGCAGCGGGTCGGACAGGGTAGCGCAGTACTTC
few	TRBV7-2	TRBJ1-2	NA	CASSPDSNYGYTF	TGTGCCAGCAGTCCGGACAGTAACTATGGCTACACCTTC
NA	TRBV7-8	TRBJ1-2	NA	CASSTDQGRYGYTF	TGTGCCAGCAGCACGGATCAGGGGCGCTATGGCTACACCTTC
NA	TRBV7-6	TRBJ1-4	TRBD1	CASSPQTGGAEKLFF	TGTGCCAGCAGCCCCCAGACAGGGGGAGCGGAAAAACTGTTTTTT
NA	TRBV7-3	TRBJ2-7	NA	CASSLNGAGDYEQYF	TGTGCCAGCAGCTTAAATGGGGCAGGGGACTACGAGCAGTACTTC
NA	TRBV5-1	TRBJ2-3	NA	CASSFLATTTDTQYF	TGCGCCAGCAGCTTCCTAGCGACAACCACAGATACGCAGTATTTT
NA	TRBV5-4	TRBJ2-7	TRBD2	CASSLGGLADYEQYF	TGTGCCAGCAGCTTGGGGGGACTAGCGGATTACGAGCAGTACTTC
many	TRBV29-1	TRBJ2-2	NA	CSAKGGAYTGELFF	TGCAGCGCCAAAGGGGGGGCCTACACCGGGGAGCTGTTTTTT
NA	TRBV2	TRBJ2-3	NA	CASSEVLVATQYF	TGTGCCAGCAGTGAAGTACTGGTAGCTACGCAGTATTTT
many	TRBV7-2	TRBJ2-5	NA	CASSPKETQYF	TGTGCCAGCAGCCCAAAAGAGACCCAGTACTTC
few	TRBV29-1	TRBJ2-3	TRBD2	CSARTSGLQDTQYF	TGCAGCGCCAGGACTAGTGGGTTGCAAGATACGCAGTATTTT
NA	TRBV27	TRBJ2-4	TRBD2	CASSSRGGLAKNIQYF	TGTGCCAGCAGTTCCCGGGGGGGACTAGCCAAAAACATTCAGTACTTC
few	TRBV6-5	TRBJ1-2	TRBD1	CASSSGTGGKEYGYTF	TGTGCCAGCAGTTCCGGGACAGGGGGCAAGGAATATGGCTACACCTTC
few	TRBV11-2	TRBJ2-7	TRBD1	CASSPGQGAREQYF	TGTGCCAGCAGCCCGGGACAGGGGGCGCGGGAGCAGTACTTC
few	TRBV30	TRBJ2-4	TRBD2	CAWTPGLAGGPSKNIQYF	TGTGCCTGGACTCCGGGACTAGCGGGGGGGCCTTCCAAAAACATTCAGTACTTC
few	TRBV7-2	TRBJ2-7	TRBD1	CASSSEDRNYEQYF	TGTGCCAGCAGCTCGGAGGACAGGAACTACGAGCAGTACTTC
NA	TRBV6-5	TRBJ2-3	NA	CASSYGQGRDTQYF	TGTGCCAGCAGTTACGGGCAGGGCAGAGATACGCAGTATTTT
few	TRBV7-2	TRBJ1-5	NA	CASSSGGKPQHF	TGTGCCAGCAGCTCCGGAGGCAAGCCCCAGCATTTT
many	TRBV29-1	TRBJ2-7	TRBD1	CSVEGTGFREQYF	TGCAGCGTTGAGGGGACAGGGTTCCGCGAGCAGTACTTC
NA	TRBV5-1	TRBJ2-1	NA	CAQAIRGFNEQFF	TGCGCCCAGGCTATTAGGGGTTTCAATGAGCAGTTCTTC
few	TRBV4-1	TRBJ2-7	TRBD1	CASSQPGQGTYEQYF	TGCGCCAGCAGCCAACCGGGACAGGGAACCTACGAGCAGTACTTC
few	TRBV5-4	TRBJ2-1	TRBD2	CASSSPAGLAGGPLYEQFF	TGTGCCAGCAGCTCTCCCGCGGGACTAGCGGGGGGGCCTCTTTATGAGCAGTTCTTC
NA	TRBV10-3	TRBJ1-2	NA	CAISNRDYGYTF	TGTGCCATCAGCAACAGGGACTATGGCTACACCTTC
NA	TRBV7-2	TRBJ2-7	TRBD1	CASSLVGQGAYEQYF	TGTGCCAGCAGCTTAGTGGGACAGGGAGCCTACGAGCAGTACTTC
NA	TRBV19	TRBJ2-2	NA	CASSLNTGELFF	TGTGCCAGTAGTCTGAACACCGGGGAGCTGTTTTTT
few	TRBV15	TRBJ2-7	TRBD1	CATSRRDRGYEQYF	TGTGCCACCAGCAGGAGGGACAGGGGATACGAGCAGTACTTC
few	TRBV5-5	TRBJ1-2	TRBD1	CASRPWGQGYYGYTF	TGTGCCAGCCGACCTTGGGGACAGGGTTACTATGGCTACACCTTC
NA	TRBV15	TRBJ2-3	TRBD2	CATSIGGGAPDTQYF	TGTGCCACCAGCATCGGCGGGGGGGCCCCAGATACGCAGTATTTT
few	TRBV7-2	TRBJ2-1	NA	CASSLTYNEQFF	TGTGCCAGCAGCCTCACATACAATGAGCAGTTCTTC
NA	TRBV5-1	TRBJ2-4	TRBD2	CASSLAGSLSGGPIAKNIQYF	TGCGCCAGCAGCTTGGCTGGGTCGTTGAGCGGGGGGCCGATAGCCAAAAACATTCAGTACTTC
NA	TRBV30	TRBJ2-3	TRBD2	CAWSKRGLAGTDTQYF	TGTGCCTGGAGTAAACGGGGACTAGCGGGCACAGATACGCAGTATTTT
few	TRBV7-2	TRBJ2-7	NA	CASSFAGVHEQYF	TGTGCCAGCAGCTTCGCAGGGGTCCACGAGCAGTACTTC
few	TRBV9	TRBJ1-1	NA	CASSAFLNTEAFF	TGTGCCAGCAGCGCCTTCCTGAACACTGAAGCTTTCTTT
NA	TRBV4-3	TRBJ2-1	NA	CASSQSDSRNEQFF	TGCGCCAGCAGCCAATCAGATAGCCGGAATGAGCAGTTCTTC
few	TRBV7-7	TRBJ2-1	TRBD2	CASSPGLAGVDEQFF	TGTGCCAGCAGCCCTGGACTAGCGGGGGTGGATGAGCAGTTCTTC
many	TRBV30	TRBJ1-2	NA	CAWTVGQFGYTF	TGTGCCTGGACCGTCGGTCAATTCGGCTACACCTTC
NA	TRBV5-6	TRBJ1-1	NA	CASSVGGRTEAFF	TGTGCCAGCAGCGTAGGAGGGCGTACTGAAGCTTTCTTT
once	TRBV5-6	TRBJ1-4	TRBD1	CASSQTGGGEKLFF	TGTGCCAGCAGCCAGACAGGGGGGGGTGAAAAACTGTTTTTT
NA	TRBV4-1	TRBJ1-5	NA	CASSQIHESGYQPQHF	TGCGCCAGCAGCCAAATACATGAATCAGGGTATCAGCCCCAGCACTTT
many	TRBV7-9	TRBJ2-5	NA	CASSLAGVETQYF	TGTGCCAGCAGCTTAGCAGGGGTGGAGACCCAGTACTTC
few	TRBV2	TRBJ1-1	TRBD1	CASRGQGGTEAFF	TGTGCCAGCAGGGGACAGGGAGGCACTGAAGCTTTCTTT
few	TRBV15	TRBJ2-5	TRBD2	CATSRGGASGDEETQYF	TGTGCCACCAGCAGAGGAGGGGCTAGCGGGGATGAGGAGACCCAGTACTTC
NA	TRBV2	TRBJ1-2	TRBD1	CASSGGQGGYGYTF	TGTGCCAGCAGTGGGGGACAGGGGGGGTATGGCTACACCTTC
NA	TRBV7-2	TRBJ2-2	TRBD2	CASSLTLSGETNTGELFF	TGTGCCAGCAGCTTAACGCTCAGCGGGGAGACGAACACCGGGGAGCTGTTTTTT
few	TRBV2	TRBJ2-5	NA	CASRFLSGEETQYF	TGTGCCAGCAGGTTCTTGTCAGGGGAAGAGACCCAGTACTTC
few	TRBV2	TRBJ1-1	NA	CASTGAGGGTEAFF	TGTGCCAGCACGGGGGCGGGGGGAGGCACTGAAGCTTTCTTT
few	TRBV4-3	TRBJ2-5	NA	CASSLQETQYF	TGCGCCAGCAGCCTACAAGAGACCCAGTACTTC